This TCR beta chain is from a study of CD8 T cells in ankylosing spondylitis. Study-wide points: The study identified a TCR beta motif of several highly homologous variants that appeared characteristic of ankylosing spondylitis blood.

Only a few counts were recorded for this clonotype. Its cognate antigen is unknown. A single record per CDR3 protein comes from TCRdb applying MiXCR to the 5' RACE reads. The sample shows 85,000 to 100,000 distinct CDR3 sequences, 8.8% of them seen only once. The clonotype originates from a male donor with ankylosing spondylitis or in good health (not recorded which). Source material: blood, either unsorted or a sorted T cell fraction (not recorded which).

As DNA, the CDR3 is TGTGCCAGCAGTTACTCGTGGCTAGCGGGGAACAATGAGCAGTTCTTC. This encodes CASSYSWLAGNNEQFF. The chain links TRBV6-5 to TRBJ2-1; 9 bases line up with TRBD2. This CDR3 is 16 amino acids long. CDR1 is MNHEY and CDR2 is SVGAGI in the germline V gene. Trimming at V came to 0 bases and at J to 5 bases, leaving 5 bases not matched to a gene.